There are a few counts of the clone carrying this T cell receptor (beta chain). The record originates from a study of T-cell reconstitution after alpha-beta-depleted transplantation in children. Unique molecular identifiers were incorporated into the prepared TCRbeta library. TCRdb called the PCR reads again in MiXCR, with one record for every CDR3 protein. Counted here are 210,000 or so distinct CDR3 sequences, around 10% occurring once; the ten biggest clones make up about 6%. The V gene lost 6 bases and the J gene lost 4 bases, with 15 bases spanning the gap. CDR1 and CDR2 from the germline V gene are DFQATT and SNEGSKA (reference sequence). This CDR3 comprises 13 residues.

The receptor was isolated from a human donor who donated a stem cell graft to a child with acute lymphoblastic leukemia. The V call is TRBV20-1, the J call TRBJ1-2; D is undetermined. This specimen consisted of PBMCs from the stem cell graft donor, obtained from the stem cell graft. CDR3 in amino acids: CSAPLGRRYGYTF. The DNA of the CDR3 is TGCAGTGCCCCGTTAGGCCGTCGCTATGGCTACACCTTC.